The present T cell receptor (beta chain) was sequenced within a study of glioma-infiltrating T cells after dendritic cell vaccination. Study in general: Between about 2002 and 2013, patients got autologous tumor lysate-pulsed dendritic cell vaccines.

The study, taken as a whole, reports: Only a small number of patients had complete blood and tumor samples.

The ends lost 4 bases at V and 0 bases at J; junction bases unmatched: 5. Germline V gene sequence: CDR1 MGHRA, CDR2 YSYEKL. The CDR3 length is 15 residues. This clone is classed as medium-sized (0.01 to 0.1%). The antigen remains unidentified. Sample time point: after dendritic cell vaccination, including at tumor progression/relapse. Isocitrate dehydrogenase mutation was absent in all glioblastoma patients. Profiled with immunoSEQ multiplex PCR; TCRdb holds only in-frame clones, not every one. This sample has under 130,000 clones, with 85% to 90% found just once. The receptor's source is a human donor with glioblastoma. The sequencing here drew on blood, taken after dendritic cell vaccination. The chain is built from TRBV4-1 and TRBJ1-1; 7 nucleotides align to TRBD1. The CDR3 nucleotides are TGCGCCAGCAGCCGATTCAGGGGGTTGAACACTGAAGCTTTCTTT. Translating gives CASSRFRGLNTEAFF.